This T cell receptor beta chain was retrieved from a study of T cells in Graves' hyperthyroidism and ophthalmopathy. The study's findings and limits: Classification by a 13 V-J model distinguished ophthalmopathy from stable hyperthyroidism.

This clonotype occurred many times. Its antigen remains unidentified. This CDR3 region has 12 residues. Germline-derived CDR1 and CDR2 are SGHTA and FQGNSA. Investigators excluded patients with uncontrolled infection, other autoimmune disease, pregnancy or lactation. TCR beta CDR3 regions were amplified from RNA transcripts. First-round RT-PCR of the TCR CDR3 relied on the HTBI primer set. TCRdb processed the multiplex PCR reads anew with MiXCR; each CDR3 protein has one entry. The sample has nearly 600,000 distinct CDR3 sequences, roughly 14% seen once. Specimen: blood. This receptor was identified in a woman aged 30 to 39 with Graves' hyperthyroidism that later progressed to Graves' ophthalmopathy. The J gene is TRBJ2-5, the V gene TRBV7-2; D gene unclear. CDR3 sequence: CATAATRETQYF. CDR3 coding DNA: TGTGCGACGGCAGCGACCCGAGAGACCCAGTACTTC.